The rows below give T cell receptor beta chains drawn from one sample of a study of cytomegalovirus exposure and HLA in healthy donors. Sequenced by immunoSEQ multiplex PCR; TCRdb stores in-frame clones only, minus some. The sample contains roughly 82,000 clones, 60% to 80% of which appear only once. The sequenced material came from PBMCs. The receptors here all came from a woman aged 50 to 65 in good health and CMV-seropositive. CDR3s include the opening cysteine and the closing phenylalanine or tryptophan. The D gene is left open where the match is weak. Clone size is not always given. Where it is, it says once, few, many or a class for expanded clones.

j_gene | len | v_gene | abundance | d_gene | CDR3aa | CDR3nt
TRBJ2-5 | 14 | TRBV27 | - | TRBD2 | CASSFAGVSETQYF | TGTGCCAGCAGTTTTGCGGGAGTGTCGGAGACCCAGTACTTC
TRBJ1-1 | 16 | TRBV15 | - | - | CATSRTGVLLRTEAFF | TGTGCCACCAGCAGAACAGGAGTCTTATTGAGGACTGAAGCTTTCTTT
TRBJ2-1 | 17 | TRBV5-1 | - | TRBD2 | CASSSRTSGSYYNEQFF | TGCGCCAGCAGCTCCCGGACTAGCGGGAGTTATTACAATGAGCAGTTCTTC
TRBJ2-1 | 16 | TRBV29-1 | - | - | CSAPIGEGVPYNEQFF | TGCAGCGCCCCTATCGGAGAGGGAGTCCCCTACAATGAGCAGTTCTTC
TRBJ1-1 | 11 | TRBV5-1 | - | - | CASSLPPEAFF | TGCGCCAGCAGCTTGCCTCCTGAAGCTTTCTTT
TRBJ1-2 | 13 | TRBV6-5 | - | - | CASSYGADYGYTF | TGTGCCAGCAGTTACGGCGCGGACTATGGCTACACCTTC
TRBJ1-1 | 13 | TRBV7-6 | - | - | CASSLTRVTEAFF | TGTGCCAGCAGCTTGACCAGGGTCACTGAAGCTTTCTTT
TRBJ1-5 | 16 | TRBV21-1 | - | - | CASSPDRGGKGQPQHF | TGTGCCAGCAGCCCAGATCGGGGGGGGAAGGGTCAGCCCCAGCATTTT
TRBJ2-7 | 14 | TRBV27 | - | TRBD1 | CASSLRGQAYEQYF | TGTGCCAGCAGTTTAAGGGGACAGGCCTACGAGCAGTACTTC
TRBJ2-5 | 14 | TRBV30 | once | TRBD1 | CAWSVNRGAETQYF | TGTGCCTGGAGTGTAAACAGGGGCGCTGAGACCCAGTACTTC
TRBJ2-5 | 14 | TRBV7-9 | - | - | CASSLVSPQATQYF | TGTGCCAGCAGCTTAGTATCACCCCAGGCGACCCAGTACTTC